The entry below describes one T cell receptor beta chain. Alongside a J-beta primer mix, a sample-barcoded 5' primer served in a second PCR lasting about 7 to 12 cycles. From the 5' RACE reads, TCRdb called clonotypes with MiXCR, one entry per CDR3 protein. Of over 1.5 million distinct CDR3 sequences detected, 49% appear once; the ten largest clones hold 2.1%. Per the germline V gene, CDR1 is MDHEN and CDR2 is SYDVKM. The V and J ends lost 6 bases and 11 bases, in that order; junction bases with no gene match: 24. This CDR3 has 20 amino acids. This specimen comes from a study of blood T cells in healthy people across ages.

What was sequenced was blood. This TCR was recovered from a woman aged 40-49 years in good health. V and J are TRBV28 and TRBJ2-5, with TRBD2 matching over 16 bases. CDR3 nucleotide sequence: TGTGCCAGCAGCCGCTTCGCACCGGGACTAGCGGGGGGGAACTACAATGAGCAGTACTTC. Translated: CASSRFAPGLAGGNYNEQYF.